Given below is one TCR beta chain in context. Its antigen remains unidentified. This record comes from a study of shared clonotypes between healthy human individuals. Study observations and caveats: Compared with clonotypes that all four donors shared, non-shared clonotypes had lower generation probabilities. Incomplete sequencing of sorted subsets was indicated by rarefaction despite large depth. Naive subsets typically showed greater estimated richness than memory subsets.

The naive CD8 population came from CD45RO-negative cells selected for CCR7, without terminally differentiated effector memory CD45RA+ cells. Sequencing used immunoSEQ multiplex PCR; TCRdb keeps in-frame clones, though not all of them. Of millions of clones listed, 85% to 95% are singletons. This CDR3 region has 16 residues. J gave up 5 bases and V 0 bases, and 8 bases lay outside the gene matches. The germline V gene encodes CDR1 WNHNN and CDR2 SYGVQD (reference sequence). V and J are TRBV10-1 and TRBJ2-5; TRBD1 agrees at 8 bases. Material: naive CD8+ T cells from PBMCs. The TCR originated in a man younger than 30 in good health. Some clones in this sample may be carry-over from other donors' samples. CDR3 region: CASSESRDRPGETQYF. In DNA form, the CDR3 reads TGCGCCAGCAGTGAGTCGAGGGACAGGCCTGGGGAGACCCAGTACTTC.